The entry below describes one T cell receptor (beta chain). This entry is derived from a study of human T cells and chemical hapten exposure. Time point defined: pre-sensitization, week 0. Treatment described: therapeutic diphenylcyclopropenone sensitization with weekly scalp DPC. The CDR3 extends over 16 amino acids. Germline V gene data show CDR1 as LGHNA and CDR2 as YSLEER. V trimming: 0 bases; J trimming: 6 bases; junction bases outside the gene matches: 7. TCRdb re-called the RACE reads with MiXCR, one entry per CDR3 protein. The sample shows 300,000 to 450,000 distinct CDR3 sequences, 5.5% of them seen only once.

The sample consisted of whole blood, taken in connection with sensitization to the hapten diphenylcyclopropenone (DPC). This receptor was taken from a woman under 30 with alopecia areata. Some clones in this sample may be carry-over from other donors' samples. This sequence joins TRBV4-3 and TRBJ2-2; the match to TRBD1 covers 7 bases. CDR3: CASSQDRQGGAGELFF. The CDR3 nucleotides read TGCGCCAGCAGCCAAGATCGACAGGGTGGAGCCGGGGAGCTGTTTTTT.